The TCR beta chain described here comes from a study of CD8 T cells in Susac syndrome (dated by TCRdb to between 2018 and 2021). Turning to the overall study: Among the Susac syndrome patients who were sequenced, clinically active disease was present in six and clinical remission was observed in eight or nine. At blood withdrawal, Susac syndrome patients were either therapy-naive, taking corticosteroids (in some cases with IVIg as well), or taking IVIg alone. Repertoire sequencing was used to test whether CD8+ T cell activation and differentiation in Susac syndrome was antigen driven.

Comment on this clonotype: This clone's antigen is unknown. One base away there is no much larger clone; base qualities are not given.

Broad study findings and their caveats: In patients with Susac syndrome, the CD4+ T cell repertoire showed no detectable clonal expansion. The TCR sequencing and HLA analysis was acknowledged to have included a relatively small number of individuals.

High-throughput TCR beta sequencing profiled peripheral blood CD8+ and CD4+ T cells from healthy donors, Susac syndrome patients and multiple sclerosis patients. Susac syndrome patients met recently defined diagnostic criteria for definite or probable disease. CD8+ TEMRA cells were enriched by FACS, while bulk CD8+ and CD4+ T cells were purified by magnetic negative isolation. Blood was collected in EDTA tubes and processed within 24 hours, with PBMCs isolated through density gradient centrifugation. PBMCs intended for TCR sequencing were frozen in liquid nitrogen and were later thawed in a 37 degrees C water bath. The sorted or isolated CD4+, CD8+ and CD8+ TEMRA cells reached a purity of at least 90%. RNA was extracted with the RNeasy kit and roughly 0.5 to 1 ug was reverse transcribed using random hexamers. The immunoSEQ multiplex PCR assay, covering 54 Vbeta and 13 Jbeta segments, was used to amplify TCR beta CDR3 regions. Bias from PCR amplification was corrected by using a synthetic template baseline for primer optimization and for computational correction. The paper's processing steps were these. Reads were annotated to V, D and J genes per IMGT and analyzed with immunoSEQ Analyzer, keeping only productive sequences. Clonality was computed as one minus Shannon entropy normalized by log2 of the number of productive unique sequences. For each patient and control, public and private clones were evaluated among the 100 most prevalent clones. Clones were defined as Susac-specific if absent from the healthy and MS cohorts, from around 1,100 published viral clones and from other ImmuneACCESS disease sequences. Clones were called with MiXCR by TCRdb after fastp trimmed the public reads at Q25, and only in-frame beta chains were retained. Each record represents a unique CDR3 protein, reported with the most common genes and DNA among its rows. For this entry, the V and J calls and clone size follow TCRdb and not the study's own pipeline. This sample has 100,000 to 150,000 distinct CDR3 sequences in its table, and roughly 95% of those were observed once. The ten top clones hold 0.12% to 0.15% of the sample.

CDR1 and CDR2, per the germline V gene, are SGHRS and YFSETQ. Counted from cysteine to phenylalanine, this CDR3 has 15 amino acids. The read is trimmed to its CDR3 DNA, 45 bases read in frame from base 1. Trimming leaves V shorter by 5 bases and J shorter by 10 bases, with the junction holding 13 bases beyond the gene matches. This sequence uses TRBV5-1 and TRBJ2-1, and 9 bases in between align with TRBD2. The origin of this receptor is a human donor with Susac syndrome. The sequencing sample was made of CD4+ T cells from PBMCs. The CDR3 in this case is CASRFVAGGPGEQFF. In nucleotides, the sequence is TGCGCCAGCAGATTCGTCGCGGGAGGGCCTGGGGAGCAGTTCTTC. With all but the CDR3 taken from the reference TRBV5-1 and TRBJ2-1 genes, the full variable domain is: KAGVTQTPRYLIKTRGQQVTLSCSPISGHRSVSWYQQTPGQGLQFLFEYFSETQRNKGNFPGRFSGRQFSNSRSEMNVSTLELGDSALYLCASRFVAGGPGEQFFGPGTRLTVL.